Shown below are 26 T cell receptor beta chains from a single sample sequenced in a study of CD8 T cells in ankylosing spondylitis. TCRdb fed the 5' RACE reads into MiXCR, producing one record per CDR3 protein. The data show 180,000 or so distinct CDR3 sequences, with 9.5% to 13% seen just once and almost 30% held by the top ten. The sequenced sample consisted of blood, either unsorted or a sorted T cell fraction (not recorded which). These receptors were taken from a male donor with ankylosing spondylitis or in good health (not recorded which).

The chain has TRBV10-1 and TRBJ1-3; D is unclear. The CDR3 has 14 residues. CDR1 is WNHNN and CDR2 is SYGVQD in the germline V gene (reference sequence). V was cut by 4 bases and J by 2 bases, with 9 bases left in between. DNA for the CDR3: TGCGCCAGCAGTGCTAGCGGGACTGGAAACACCATATATTTT. As protein: CASSASGTGNTIYF.

This clonotype was recorded at least ten times. This rearrangement joins TRBV12-3 or TRBV12-4 to TRBJ2-2; maybe TRBD1 (5 bases). V lost 2 bases to trimming and J lost 0 bases, with 7 bases between them. There are 15 residues in the CDR3. For the CDR3, the DNA is TGTGCCAGCAGTTTATCAGGGACGAACACCGGGGAGCTGTTTTTT. It codes for CASSLSGTNTGELFF.

This clonotype was found many times. The rearrangement links TRBV27 to TRBJ2-1, with D maybe TRBD1 (5 bases). This CDR3 is 13 amino acids long. Germline loops: CDR1 MNHEY, CDR2 SMNVEV (reference sequence). V lost 8 bases to trimming and J lost 3 bases, with 11 bases between them. The CDR3 protein is CASCARDYNEQFF. CDR3 nucleotide sequence: TGTGCCAGCTGTGCCAGGGACTACAATGAGCAGTTCTTC.

This clonotype appeared a few times. This sequence joins TRBV6-1 and TRBJ2-3, with TRBD2 matching 10 bases. V shed 7 bases and J 1 base; nucleotides not matched to a gene: 2. The CDR3 spans 14 residues. CDR1 and CDR2 (germline): MNHNS, SASEGT. The CDR3 loop reads CASTGTSGTDTQYF. The CDR3 DNA reads TGTGCCAGCACAGGGACTAGCGGCACAGATACGCAGTATTTT.

This clonotype occurred many times. The V and J genes are TRBV6-1 and TRBJ1-1; D is unresolved. Trimming took off 11 bases at V and 5 bases at J, with 15 bases between the two ends. In germline, CDR1 is MNHNS, CDR2 SASEGT. The CDR3 spans 12 residues. The CDR3 sequence: CAVRGMGTEAFF. DNA for the CDR3: TGTGCCGTCCGGGGAATGGGTACTGAAGCTTTCTTT.

The sample holds many counts of this clonotype. This chain joins TRBV5-1 and TRBJ2-7; D possibly corresponds to TRBD1 (6 bases). CDR1 SGHRS and CDR2 YFSETQ come from the germline V gene. V lost 0 bases, J lost 6 bases, and 22 bases lay in between. This CDR3 spans 17 amino acids. CDR3 loop: CASSLADQGRAVFEQYF. CDR3 in DNA: TGCGCCAGCAGCTTGGCGGATCAGGGGCGCGCAGTCTTCGAGCAGTACTTC.

This clonotype was seen at least ten times. The chain couples TRBV20-1 to TRBJ1-1, with 9 bases fitting TRBD1. This CDR3 has 12 amino acids. Losses at the gene ends were 5 bases for V and 4 bases for J; bases not matched to a gene: 2. In germline, CDR1 is DFQATT, CDR2 SNEGSKA (reference sequence). Written as DNA, the CDR3 is TGCAGTGCTCGGACAGGGGTCACTGAAGCTTTCTTT. This encodes CSARTGVTEAFF.

This clonotype was found many times. The chain is built from TRBV20-1 and TRBJ1-2, with D unclear. The germline V gene has CDR1 DFQATT and CDR2 SNEGSKA (reference sequence). The CDR3 is 14 amino acids. V was clipped by 3 bases and J by 3 bases, with 14 bases between them. CDR3 coding DNA: TGCAGTGCTAGCGGGTCTCTCCTGTACTATGGCTACACCTTC. It codes for CSASGSLLYYGYTF.

This clonotype was detected only a few times. This sequence joins TRBV6-2 or TRBV6-3 and TRBJ2-5, with unresolved D. Trimming cost V 5 bases and J 2 bases, with 9 bases left between them. The CDR3 runs 13 residues. Germline CDR1 MNHEY, CDR2 SVGEGT. The DNA of the CDR3 is TGTGCCAGCAGTCCAACCCTACAAGAGACCCAGTACTTC. Translation gives CASSPTLQETQYF.

The chain carries TRBV12-3 or TRBV12-4 and TRBJ1-5, with 7 bases aligning to TRBD1. The J call may be wrong; the DNA end is better matched by TRBJ2-3. This CDR3 has 17 residues. The CDR3 loop is CASSPQLDRSGFLPQYF. CDR3 nucleotide sequence: TGTGCCAGCAGTCCCCAGCTGGACAGGTCCGGTTTTCTGCCCCAGTATTTT.

This clonotype was seen only a few times. V and J are TRBV7-6 and TRBJ2-1; D gene unclear. Germline values: CDR1 SGHVS, CDR2 FNYEAQ. With 5 bases removed from V and 7 bases from J, the gap between germline ends came to 15 bases. CDR3 length: 14 residues. CDR3 in DNA: TGTGCCAGCAGCCCTAACGCGGTGGGGAATGAGCAGTTCTTC. Residues: CASSPNAVGNEQFF.

At least ten counts were recorded for this clonotype. This sequence joins TRBV9 and TRBJ2-7; D unclear. V lost 0 bases and J lost 3, with 10 bases in between. From germline, CDR1 is SGDLS and CDR2 YYNGEE. The CDR3 spans 14 residues. The CDR3 here is CASSVEGLNYEQYF. CDR3 sequence (DNA): TGTGCCAGCAGCGTAGAGGGCCTAAACTACGAGCAGTACTTC.

This clonotype was seen many times. V gene TRBV25-1 combines with J gene TRBJ1-2, with D possibly being TRBD1 (6 bases). Trimming took off 6 bases at V and 8 bases at J, with 25 bases between the two ends. There are 16 residues in the CDR3. The germline V gene encodes CDR1 MGHDK and CDR2 SYGVNS. CDR3 sequence reads: CASRPDGARGMQGYTF. The CDR3 coding sequence is TGTGCCAGCAGGCCAGACGGTGCCAGGGGTATGCAGGGCTACACCTTC.

The gene calls are TRBV5-1 and TRBJ2-5; TRBD2 matches 8 bases. With V trimmed by 3 bases and J by 5 bases, 6 bases remained unmatched. From germline, CDR1 is SGHRS and CDR2 YFSETQ. This CDR3 is built from 14 residues. The DNA for the CDR3 is TGCGCCAGCAGCTCAGCGGGAGCAAGGGAGACCCAGTACTTC. The encoded protein is CASSSAGARETQYF.

This clonotype was detected only a few times. The CDR3 spells CASSKIIWTSGYTDTQYF. The DNA of the CDR3 is TGTGCCAGTAGTAAGATTATTTGGACTAGCGGGTACACAGATACGCAGTATTTT. The gene calls are TRBV19 and TRBJ2-3; 11 bases are a match to TRBD2. V was pared by 4 bases and J by 2 bases, with 11 bases of the junction left unmatched. This CDR3 has 18 residues. Germline assignment: CDR1 LNHDA and CDR2 SQIVND (reference sequence).

This clonotype was seen a handful of times. The V call is TRBV5-5, the J call TRBJ2-3; no definite D call. The CDR3 spans 13 residues. The germline gives CDR1 SGHKS, CDR2 YYEKEE (reference sequence). Trimming removed 4 bases from V and 0 bases from J, with 6 bases in between. DNA of the CDR3: TGTGCCAGCAGCGTCGGGAGCACAGATACGCAGTATTTT. Translating gives CASSVGSTDTQYF.

This clonotype was seen repeatedly, ten times or more. The rearrangement uses TRBV29-1 and TRBJ2-7; TRBD2 agrees at 13 bases. With V trimmed by 3 bases and J by 3 bases, 5 bases remained unmatched. Germline V lookup: CDR1 SQVTM, CDR2 ANQGSEA. This CDR3 has 15 amino acids. CDR3 nucleotides: TGCAGCGTTGACTCCGGGACTAGCGGGATCTACGAGCAGTACTTC. The encoded protein is CSVDSGTSGIYEQYF.

The rearrangement uses TRBV7-9 and TRBJ2-7, with 9 bases that match TRBD2. Unmatched junction bases numbered 4, after V lost 5 bases and J lost 2 bases. Germline V gene data show CDR1 as SEHNR and CDR2 as FQNEAQ (reference sequence). The CDR3 is made up of 14 amino acids. CDR3 bases: TGTGCCAGCAGCACTATAGCGGGGGCCTACGAGCAGTACTTC. Translated: CASSTIAGAYEQYF.

The chain uses TRBV5-6 and TRBJ1-1; D is uncertain. Per the germline V gene, CDR1 is SGHDT and CDR2 is YYEEEE. The CDR3 is made up of 14 amino acids. V was clipped by 0 bases and J by 7 bases, with 13 bases between them. This CDR3 is CASSLDERANEAFF. The CDR3, as DNA: TGTGCCAGCAGCTTGGACGAGCGGGCGAATGAAGCTTTCTTT.

A remark on this clonotype: This may come from a read error, since a much larger clone is one base off. V and J are TRBV5-1 and TRBJ1-1, with D perhaps matching TRBD1 (5 bases). Germline assignment: CDR1 SGHRS and CDR2 YFSETQ. This CDR3 contains 13 residues. CDR3 DNA sequence: TGCGCCGGCAGTCCCAGGGAAGAGGCTGAAGCTTTCTTT. It yields the protein CAGSPREEAEAFF.

This clonotype was seen more than once but under ten times. The CDR3 sequence is CASSFSGQPNYGYTF. The CDR3 DNA reads as TGTGCCAGCAGCTTTTCCGGACAGCCCAACTATGGCTACACCTTC. V and J are TRBV5-5 and TRBJ1-2; a possible D gene is TRBD1 (6 bases). V was trimmed by 2 bases and J by 2 bases, leaving 13 bases between them. Germline CDR1 SGHKS, CDR2 YYEKEE (reference sequence). The CDR3 totals 15 residues.

This clonotype turned up a few times. The chain couples TRBV3-1 to TRBJ1-1; D not certain. The germline V and J ends were trimmed by 4 bases and 4 bases, with 10 bases remaining between them. Germline V lookup: CDR1 LGHDT, CDR2 YNNKEL (reference sequence). The CDR3 spans 13 residues. In DNA, the CDR3 is TGTGCCAGCAGCCCCGGGGTGTTCACTGAAGCTTTCTTT. Residues: CASSPGVFTEAFF.

This clonotype was picked up many times. J is TRBJ1-1 and V is TRBV20-1, with a possible D match to TRBD1 (5 bases). Germline values: CDR1 DFQATT, CDR2 SNEGSKA (reference sequence). This CDR3 comprises 12 residues. Trimming shortened V by 2 bases and J by 7 bases, and 11 bases separated the two germline ends. This CDR3 is CSARSTGREAFF. Written as DNA, the CDR3 is TGCAGTGCTAGATCTACAGGCCGTGAAGCTTTCTTT.

This clonotype was recorded at least ten times. The chain employs TRBV20-1 and TRBJ2-5, with 11 bases that match TRBD2. Germline-derived CDR1 and CDR2 are DFQATT and SNEGSKA (reference sequence). This CDR3 has 14 residues. V was pared by 5 bases and J by 5 bases, with 7 bases of the junction left unmatched. CDR3 protein: CSAWPGLAAETQYF. In DNA form, the CDR3 reads TGCAGTGCTTGGCCGGGACTAGCGGCTGAGACCCAGTACTTC.

This clonotype was detected many times. The V call is TRBV4-3, the J call TRBJ2-1; 13 nucleotides align to TRBD2. Germline CDR1 and CDR2: LGHNA and YSLEER. Trimming removed 1 base from V and 5 bases from J; junction bases left unmatched: 5. CDR3 size: 17 residues. DNA for the CDR3: TGCGCCAGCAGCCAAGGATCGGGACTAGCGGGGAACAATGAGCAGTTCTTC. It yields the protein CASSQGSGLAGNNEQFF.

There are a few counts of this clonotype. This sequence joins TRBV6-1 and TRBJ2-3; D is perhaps TRBD1 (5 bases). Germline-derived CDR1 and CDR2 are MNHNS and SASEGT. The V end was cut by 10 bases, the J end by 3 bases, with 11 bases between. The CDR3 contains 12 residues. In DNA form, the CDR3 reads TGTGCCACCGCGGCAGGGACAGATACGCAGTATTTT. Amino acid sequence: CATAAGTDTQYF.